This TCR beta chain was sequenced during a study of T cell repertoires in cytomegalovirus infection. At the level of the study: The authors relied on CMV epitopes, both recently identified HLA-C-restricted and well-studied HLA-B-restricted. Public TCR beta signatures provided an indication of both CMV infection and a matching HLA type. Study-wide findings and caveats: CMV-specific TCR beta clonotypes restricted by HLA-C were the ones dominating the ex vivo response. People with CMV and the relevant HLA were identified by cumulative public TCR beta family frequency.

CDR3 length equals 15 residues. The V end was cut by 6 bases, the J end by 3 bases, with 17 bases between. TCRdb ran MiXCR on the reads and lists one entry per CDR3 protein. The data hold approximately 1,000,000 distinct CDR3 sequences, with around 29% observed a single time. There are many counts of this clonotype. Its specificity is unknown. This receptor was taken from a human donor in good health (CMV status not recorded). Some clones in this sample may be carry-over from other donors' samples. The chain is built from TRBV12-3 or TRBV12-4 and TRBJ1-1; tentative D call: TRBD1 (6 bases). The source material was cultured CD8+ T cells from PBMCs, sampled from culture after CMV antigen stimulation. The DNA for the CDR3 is TGTGCCAGCAGCCGTACAGGGTTGGGAGACACTGAAGCTTTCTTT. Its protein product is CASSRTGLGDTEAFF.